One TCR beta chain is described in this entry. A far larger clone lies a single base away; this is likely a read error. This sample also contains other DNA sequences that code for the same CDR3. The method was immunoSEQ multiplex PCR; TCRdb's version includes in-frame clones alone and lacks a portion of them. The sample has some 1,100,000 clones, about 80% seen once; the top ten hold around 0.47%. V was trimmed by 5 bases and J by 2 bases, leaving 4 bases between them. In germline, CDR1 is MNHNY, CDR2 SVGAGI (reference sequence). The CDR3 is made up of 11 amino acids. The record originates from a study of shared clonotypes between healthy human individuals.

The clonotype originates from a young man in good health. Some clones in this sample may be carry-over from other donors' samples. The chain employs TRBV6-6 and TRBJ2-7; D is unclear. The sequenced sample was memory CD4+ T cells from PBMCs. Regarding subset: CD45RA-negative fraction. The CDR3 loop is CASSTPYEQYF. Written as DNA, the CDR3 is TGTGCCAGCAGTACCCCCTACGAGCAGTACTTC.